This entry is about one TCR beta chain. What it binds is unknown. This record belongs to a study of vaccination and CD4 T cells after COVID-19. Study conclusions and caveats: It was found that, in convalescent patients, 304 of 307 vaccine-specific clones were spike mono-reactive.

The assay that was used to sequence DNA from cultured CD4+ T cells was the Oncomine TCR Beta short-read assay. Cultured CD4+ T cells were the source of extracted genomic DNA. TCRdb ran MiXCR on the PCR reads and lists one entry per CDR3 protein. Altogether 15,000 to 20,000 distinct CDR3 sequences are present, around 52% being singletons, with the ten largest covering approximately 21%. The time point: late sampling 161 to 241 days after vaccination in three convalescent patients. Treatment of the sample: roughly 10-day PBMC culture with coronavirus spike peptide pools or control peptides (ViraFEST assay). Trimming removed 4 bases at V and 6 bases at J, with 11 bases between. This CDR3 comprises 13 residues. Germline V gene data show CDR1 as KGHDR and CDR2 as SFDVKD.

The TCR comes from a human donor who had recovered from COVID-19. This chain uses TRBV24-1 with TRBJ1-2; D unclear. The sequencing used CD4+ T cells from blood, cultured in vitro, collected about 7 months after SARS-CoV-2 vaccination. This chain's CDR3 is CATSDTDWDGYTF. The CDR3 coding sequence is TGTGCCACCAGTGACACGGACTGGGATGGCTACACCTTC.